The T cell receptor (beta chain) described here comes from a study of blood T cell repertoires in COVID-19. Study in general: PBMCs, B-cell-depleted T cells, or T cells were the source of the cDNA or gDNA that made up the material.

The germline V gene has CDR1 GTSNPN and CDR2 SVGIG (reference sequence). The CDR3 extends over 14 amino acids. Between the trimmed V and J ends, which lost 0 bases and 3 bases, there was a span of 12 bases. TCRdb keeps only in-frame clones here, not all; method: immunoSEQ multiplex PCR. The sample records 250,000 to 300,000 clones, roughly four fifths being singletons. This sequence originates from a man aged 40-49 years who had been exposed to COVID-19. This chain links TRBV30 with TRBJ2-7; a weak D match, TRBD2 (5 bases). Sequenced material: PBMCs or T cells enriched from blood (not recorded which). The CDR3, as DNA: TGTGCCTGGAGTGTAGTGGAGGACCGCTACGAGCAGTACTTC. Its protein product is CAWSVVEDRYEQYF.